A single TCR beta chain is shown here with its context. Its target is not known. Primers for the PCR totalled 60 Vbeta and 13 Jbeta. The table came from immunoSEQ multiplex PCR; TCRdb's copy has only in-frame clones and leaves some out. The data show some 180,000 clones, with 82% seen just once and about 1.7% held by the top ten. The V gene end was trimmed by 7 bases and the J gene end by 6 bases; junction bases not matched to a gene: 0. CDR3 size: 13 residues. CDR1 and CDR2 (germline): SGDLS, YYNGEE. The data stem from a study of cytomegalovirus exposure and HLA in healthy donors. The wider study: Caucasian-associated ancestry cluster membership applied to about four fifths of a few hundred genotyped donors.

These donors counted as nominally healthy when sampled, but unrecorded immune exposures were likely. Regarding the study as a whole: Association of approximately 18,000 TCR beta sequences with HLA alleles was found at 0.05 false discovery rate in a later analysis. Later analysis indicated greater clonal expansion among HLA-associated TCR beta chains than among equally common other chains.

The material sequenced was PBMCs. The chain couples TRBV9 to TRBJ2-1; 14 nucleotides align to TRBD2. The source of this sequence is a young woman in good health and CMV-seronegative. Here the CDR3 DNA reads TGTGCCAGCGGGACTAGCGGGAGCAATGAGCAGTTCTTC. Translated, it gives CASGTSGSNEQFF.